The 31 T cell receptor beta chains below were found in one sample sequenced in a study of T cells after yellow fever vaccination. One entry per CDR3 protein results from TCRdb running MiXCR on the 5' RACE reads. Of 400,000 to 650,000 distinct CDR3 sequences listed, around a fifth are singletons. This material consisted of PBMCs, taken about 20 days after the first yellow fever vaccination. These receptors all come from a young man who received the YFV17D yellow fever vaccine.

This clonotype was observed at least ten times. V gene TRBV5-1 combines with J gene TRBJ2-3, with 8 bases aligning to TRBD2. After removal of 1 base from V and 6 bases from J, the junction contained 10 bases not matched to a gene. This CDR3 region has 16 residues. CDR1 SGHRS and CDR2 YFSETQ come from the germline V gene. The CDR3 region is CASSLMASGGSDTQYF. The CDR3 region has the DNA TGCGCCAGCAGCTTGATGGCCTCGGGGGGGTCGGATACGCAGTATTTT.

In this sample, this clonotype turned up a few times. The V gene is TRBV5-1, the J gene TRBJ1-4; tentatively, D is TRBD1 (6 bases). CDR3 size: 15 residues. CDR1 is SGHRS, CDR2 YFSETQ, per germline. The V gene lost 2 bases and the J gene lost 4 bases, with 12 bases spanning the gap. The CDR3 DNA reads as TGCGCCAGCAGCTTCGCAGGGGATGTTAATGAAAAACTGTTTTTT. Amino acids: CASSFAGDVNEKLFF.

The CDR3 sequence is CASSQDSGDPYNEQFF. In DNA, the CDR3 is TGTGCCAGCAGCCAAGATAGCGGGGACCCCTACAATGAGCAGTTCTTC. The chain joins TRBV14 to TRBJ2-1; 8 bases map to TRBD2. Trimming took 0 bases from V and 2 from J; bases not matched to a gene: 3. This CDR3 has 16 amino acids. Germline CDR1 is SGHDN and CDR2 is FVKESK.

This clonotype was observed at least ten times. The rearrangement uses TRBV2 and TRBJ2-3; D remains unclear. The V end was cut by 1 base, the J end by 6 bases, with 2 bases between. The CDR3 loop spans 11 amino acids. The germline V gene has CDR1 SNHLY and CDR2 FYNNEI. CDR3 protein: CASSEGDTQYF. The CDR3 bases are TGTGCCAGCAGTGAAGGGGATACGCAGTATTTT.

This clonotype was observed a handful of times. This chain uses TRBV13 with TRBJ2-1, with 8 bases fitting TRBD2. The CDR3 contains 15 residues. V was pared by 2 bases and J by 5 bases, with 5 bases of the junction left unmatched. Germline values: CDR1 PRHDT, CDR2 FYEKMQ (reference sequence). DNA for the CDR3: TGTGCCAGCAGCTTATGGGGTAGCGGGAACAATGAGCAGTTCTTC. Translated, it gives CASSLWGSGNNEQFF.

In this sample, this clonotype turned up a few times. This chain connects TRBV5-5 to TRBJ1-2; 8 nucleotides agree with TRBD1. The CDR3 is 15 amino acids. J was trimmed by 2 bases and V by 4 bases; bases with no gene match: 7. Germline V gives CDR1 SGHKS, CDR2 YYEKEE (reference sequence). CDR3 bases: TGTGCCAGCAGCCCCCGACAGGGGCTAAACTATGGCTACACCTTC. This codes for CASSPRQGLNYGYTF. The variable domain in full, with the rest retrieved from reference TRBV5-5 and TRBJ1-2, is DAGVTQSPTHLIKTRGQQVTLRCSPISGHKSVSWYQQVLGQGPQFIFQYYEKEERGRGNFPDRFSARQFPNYSSELNVNALLLGDSALYLCASSPRQGLNYGYTFGSGTRLTVV.

This clonotype has a handful of counts. The genes are TRBV11-1 and TRBJ2-5; D may correspond to TRBD1 or TRBD2 (5 bases each). Germline V gene data show CDR1 as SGHAT and CDR2 as FQDESV (reference sequence). There are 15 residues in the CDR3. Between the trimmed V and J ends, which lost 10 bases and 2 bases, there was a span of 20 bases. The CDR3 DNA reads as TGTGCCACCGGCTCGGACTTCGACAGACAAGAGACCCAGTACTTC. It translates to CATGSDFDRQETQYF.

This clonotype was detected only a few times. The V call is TRBV5-1, the J call TRBJ1-3, with a weak D call TRBD1 (5 bases). V lost 4 bases and J 4 bases, leaving 12 bases between the germline ends. The CDR3 is 14 residues long. Germline CDR1 is SGHRS and CDR2 is YFSETQ. The CDR3 DNA follows: TGCGCCAGCAGCCCGGGACTGGCGGGAAACACCATATATTTT. Amino acids: CASSPGLAGNTIYF.

In DNA form, the CDR3 reads TGCGCCAGCAGTGAGCTCAGATCGACAGGCCGTCCCTACGAGCAGTACGTC. This encodes CASSELRSTGRPYEQYV. The gene calls are TRBV10-1 and TRBJ2-7; perhaps TRBD1 as D (6 bases). Germline values: CDR1 WNHNN, CDR2 SYGVQD (reference sequence). Trimming stripped 2 bases from V and 2 bases from J, with 19 bases between. CDR3 length: 17 residues.

This clonotype was seen a few times. This chain uses TRBV6-5 with TRBJ2-5, with TRBD1 matching 8 bases. CDR1 and CDR2 (germline): MNHEY, SVGAGI. V lost 4 bases, J lost 6 bases, and 10 bases stayed unmatched. The CDR3 loop spans 15 amino acids. DNA of the CDR3: TGTGCCAGCAGTTCCACGGACAGGGCGGCGAAGACCCAGTACTTC. Translated, it gives CASSSTDRAAKTQYF.

This clonotype was observed a few times. The V call is TRBV5-1, the J call TRBJ2-3; TRBD2 matches 8 bases. The CDR3 is made up of 16 amino acids. The V and J ends lost 0 bases and 2 bases, in that order; junction bases with no gene match: 5. Per the germline V gene, CDR1 is SGHRS and CDR2 is YFSETQ. In DNA form, the CDR3 reads TGCGCCAGCAGCTTGGAACGGGGGGGCCCCACAGATACGCAGTATTTT. Translating it yields CASSLERGGPTDTQYF.

V and J are TRBV19 and TRBJ1-6, with D possibly matching TRBD1 (5 bases). Germline lookup yields CDR1 LNHDA and CDR2 SQIVND (reference sequence). V shed 5 bases and J shed 4 bases, with 9 bases lying between them. The CDR3 spans 14 residues. For the CDR3, the DNA is TGTGCCAGTAGTCTACAGGTTTATAATTCACCCCTCCACTTT. As protein: CASSLQVYNSPLHF. The entire variable domain, with the rest obtained from reference TRBV19 and TRBJ1-6, is as follows: DGGITQSPKYLFRKEGQNVTLSCEQNLNHDAMYWYRQDPGQGLRLIYYSQIVNDFQKGDIAEGYSVSREKKESFPLTVTSAQKNPTAFYLCASSLQVYNSPLHFGNGTRLTVT.

This clonotype has ten or more counts. This rearrangement joins TRBV3-1 to TRBJ2-1; TRBD1 matches at 10 bases. Germline assignment: CDR1 LGHDT and CDR2 YNNKEL (reference sequence). The J segment lost 4 bases and the V segment lost 6 bases, leaving 9 bases of the junction unmatched. CDR3 length: 16 residues. Written as DNA, the CDR3 is TGTGCCAGCAGTCCACAACCGGGACAGGGGTACAATGAGCAGTTCTTC. Its translation: CASSPQPGQGYNEQFF.

The chain has TRBV9 and TRBJ1-5; D unresolved. The CDR3 extends over 15 amino acids. The V end lost 4 bases, the J end lost 0 bases, and 11 bases lay between the germline ends. The germline gives CDR1 SGDLS, CDR2 YYNGEE. CDR3 nucleotides: TGTGCCAGCAGCCCTAACCCCCGTAGCAATCAGCCCCAGCATTTT. Amino acids: CASSPNPRSNQPQHF.

The chain links TRBV24-1 to TRBJ2-5; TRBD1 matches at 7 bases. CDR1 is KGHDR and CDR2 is SFDVKD in the germline V gene. The CDR3 consists of 12 residues. With V trimmed by 7 bases and J by 3 bases, 1 base remained unmatched. CDR3 amino acids: CATRGQEETQYF. CDR3 sequence (DNA): TGTGCCACCAGAGGACAGGAAGAGACCCAGTACTTC.

This clonotype was observed a few times. This sequence joins TRBV29-1 and TRBJ2-1; no firm D call. Germline V gives CDR1 SQVTM, CDR2 ANQGSEA. This CDR3 has 14 residues. Between the trimmed V and J ends, which lost 3 bases and 9 bases, there was a span of 18 bases. The CDR3 nucleotides are TGCAGCGTTGAGGGGATCGTCAGTCTCAGTGAGCAGTTCTTC. Encoded protein: CSVEGIVSLSEQFF.

The genes are TRBV19 and TRBJ2-2, with D hard to call. Per germline, CDR1 LNHDA and CDR2 SQIVND (reference sequence). The CDR3 loop spans 12 amino acids. V lost 5 bases and J 6 bases, leaving 7 bases between the germline ends. In nucleotides, the CDR3 is TGTGCCAGTAGTGTGACGCCCGGGGAGCTGTTTTTT. Translating gives CASSVTPGELFF.

The gene calls are TRBV30 and TRBJ1-2; D gene ambiguous. The CDR3 runs 13 residues. The V end was cut by 3 bases, the J end by 4 bases, with 12 bases between. The germline gives CDR1 GTSNPN, CDR2 SVGIG (reference sequence). The CDR3 DNA is TGTGCCTGGAGGACGGGCGTAGGCTATGGCTACACCTTC. This sequence encodes CAWRTGVGYGYTF.

V and J are TRBV9 and TRBJ2-2; D may be TRBD2 (5 bases). The CDR3 is made up of 12 amino acids. Germline V gene lookup returns CDR1 SGDLS and CDR2 YYNGEE. V lost 9 bases, J lost 5 bases, and 11 bases lay in between. CDR3 nucleotide sequence: TGTGCCACAACACTAGGGACCGGGGAGCTGTTTTTT. This codes for CATTLGTGELFF.

There are a few counts of this clonotype. CDR3 sequence reads: CASSLRVMNTEAFF. CDR3 nucleotide sequence: TGCGCCAGCAGCTTGCGGGTGATGAACACTGAAGCTTTCTTT. The rearrangement uses TRBV5-1 and TRBJ1-1, with unresolved D. Trimming left V 1 base short and J 0 bases short, with 7 bases between. The CDR3 spans 14 residues. Germline V CDR1 and CDR2: SGHRS, YFSETQ. Together with reference TRBV5-1 and TRBJ1-1, the CDR3 gives the full variable domain: KAGVTQTPRYLIKTRGQQVTLSCSPISGHRSVSWYQQTPGQGLQFLFEYFSETQRNKGNFPGRFSGRQFSNSRSEMNVSTLELGDSALYLCASSLRVMNTEAFFGQGTRLTVV.

The rearrangement uses TRBV5-1 and TRBJ2-1; 9 nucleotides agree with TRBD2. V gave up 4 bases and J gave up 4 bases; unmatched junction bases: 6. This CDR3 has 15 amino acids. In germline, CDR1 is SGHRS, CDR2 YFSETQ. Here the CDR3 reads CASSQRTSAYNEQFF. CDR3 coding DNA: TGCGCCAGCAGCCAGAGGACTAGCGCGTACAATGAGCAGTTCTTC.

This clonotype was observed a handful of times. This sequence joins TRBV14 and TRBJ1-6; D gene ambiguous. The V and J ends lost 4 bases and 10 bases respectively, with 8 bases between them. The CDR3 is 12 amino acids. CDR1 is SGHDN, CDR2 FVKESK, per germline. Here the CDR3 reads CASSRARSPLHF. CDR3 sequence (DNA): TGTGCCAGCAGCCGGGCTAGGTCACCCCTCCACTTT.

This clonotype showed up just a few times. The rearrangement joins TRBV28 to TRBJ2-1, with unresolved D. Germline CDR1 MDHEN, CDR2 SYDVKM. V was trimmed by 6 bases and J by 8 bases, leaving 14 bases between them. This CDR3 has 13 residues. Here the CDR3 DNA reads TGTGCCAGCAGCCCCCACATCGGCTATGAGCAGTTCTTC. It specifies CASSPHIGYEQFF.

In its sample, this clonotype was seen a few times. This sequence joins TRBV5-1 and TRBJ2-3; 9 nucleotides align to TRBD1. From germline, CDR1 is SGHRS and CDR2 YFSETQ. Germline trimming cut 4 bases from V and 2 bases from J; bases unmatched to any gene: 5. The CDR3 has 15 amino acids. The CDR3 DNA is TGCGCCAGCAGCAACCGGGACAGGGACACAGATACGCAGTATTTT. This encodes CASSNRDRDTDTQYF.

The CDR3 region is CASSLTPTAPIGYGYTF. CDR3 sequence (DNA): TGCGCCAGCAGCTTGACGCCGACAGCCCCTATTGGGTATGGCTACACCTTC. The rearrangement joins TRBV5-1 to TRBJ1-2; TRBD1 is a possible D gene (5 bases). V was clipped by 1 base and J by 5 bases, with 21 bases between them. This CDR3 comprises 17 residues. Looked up from germline, CDR1 is SGHRS and CDR2 is YFSETQ.

This clonotype has a handful of counts. J is TRBJ2-1 and V is TRBV24-1; no firm D call. V gave up 8 bases and J gave up 3 bases, with 7 bases separating them. CDR1 and CDR2 (germline): KGHDR, SFDVKD. The CDR3 is 12 residues long. The CDR3 bases are TGTGCCACCATTTCCAGCTACAATGAGCAGTTCTTC. It is translated as CATISSYNEQFF.

This chain joins TRBV6-5 and TRBJ2-3; 10 positions agree with TRBD2. The V gene's germline CDR1 is MNHEY and CDR2 SVGAGI. The J segment lost 4 bases and the V segment lost 4 bases, leaving 5 bases of the junction unmatched. The CDR3 extends over 15 amino acids. This chain's CDR3 is CASSFSGGRSDTQYF. CDR3 bases: TGTGCCAGCAGTTTTAGCGGGGGGAGATCAGATACGCAGTATTTT.

There are a few counts of this clonotype. The J gene is TRBJ2-3, the V gene TRBV4-1; D gene unclear. With 0 bases removed from V and 6 bases from J, the gap between germline ends came to 13 bases. This CDR3 is built from 15 residues. Per germline, CDR1 MGHRA and CDR2 YSYEKL. CDR3 in DNA: TGCGCCAGCAGCCAAGAGAGAGGACCCCAGGATACGCAGTATTTT. This codes for CASSQERGPQDTQYF.

This clonotype was counted between two and nine times. V is TRBV20-1 and J is TRBJ2-5, with TRBD1 as a possible D gene (6 bases). CDR3 length: 11 residues. CDR1 is DFQATT and CDR2 is SNEGSKA in the germline V gene (reference sequence). Trimming took 3 bases from V and 5 from J, leaving 7 bases between them. DNA for the CDR3: TGCAGTGCTAGGAGGGGGGAGACCCAGTACTTC. Translating it yields CSARRGETQYF.

This clonotype was found many times. This chain connects TRBV7-2 to TRBJ2-1; 12 nucleotides agree with TRBD2. CDR1 SGHTA and CDR2 FQGNSA come from the germline V gene. CDR3 length equals 17 residues. V lost 0 bases to trimming and J lost 4 bases; unmatched junction nucleotides: 4. The CDR3 sequence: CASSLAASGGAYNEQFF. Here the CDR3 DNA reads TGTGCCAGCAGCTTAGCAGCTAGCGGGGGGGCTTACAATGAGCAGTTCTTC.

This clonotype was counted between two and nine times. The chain joins TRBV10-3 to TRBJ2-5; perhaps TRBD1 as D (6 bases). Germline CDR1 reads ENHRY; CDR2 reads SYGVKD. Trimming pared 5 bases from V and 1 base from J, leaving 17 bases between. This CDR3 contains 16 residues. The DNA for the CDR3 is TGTGCCATCAGTTCCCGGGACACTGACGCCCAAGAGACCCAGTACTTC. This gives the protein CAISSRDTDAQETQYF.